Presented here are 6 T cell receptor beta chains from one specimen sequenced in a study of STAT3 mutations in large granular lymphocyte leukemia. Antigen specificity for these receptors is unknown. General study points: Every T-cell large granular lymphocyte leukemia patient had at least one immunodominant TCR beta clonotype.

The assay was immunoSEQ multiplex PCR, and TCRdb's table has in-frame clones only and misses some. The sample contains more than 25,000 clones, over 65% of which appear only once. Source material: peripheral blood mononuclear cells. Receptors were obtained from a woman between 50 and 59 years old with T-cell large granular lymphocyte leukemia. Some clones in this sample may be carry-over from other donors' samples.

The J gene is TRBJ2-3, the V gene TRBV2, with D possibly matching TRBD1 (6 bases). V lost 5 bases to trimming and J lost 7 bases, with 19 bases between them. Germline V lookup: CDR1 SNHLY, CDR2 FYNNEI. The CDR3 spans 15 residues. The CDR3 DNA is TGTGCCAGCAGTATTGACAGGTTTCCCTCTAATACGCAGTATTTT. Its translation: CASSIDRFPSNTQYF.

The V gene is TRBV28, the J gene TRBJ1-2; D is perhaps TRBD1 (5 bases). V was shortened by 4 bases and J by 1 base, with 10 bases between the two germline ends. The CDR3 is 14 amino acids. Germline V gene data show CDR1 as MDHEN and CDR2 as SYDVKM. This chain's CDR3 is CASSSMRGNYGYTF. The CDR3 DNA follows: TGTGCCAGCAGTTCGATGAGGGGTAACTATGGCTACACCTTC.

This CDR3 is CASSRSGSNEQYF. CDR3 coding DNA: TGTGCCAGCAGTCGAAGCGGGAGTAACGAGCAGTACTTC. This chain connects TRBV6-5 to TRBJ2-7, with 8 bases aligning to TRBD2. Germline V gene sequence: CDR1 MNHEY, CDR2 SVGAGI. The CDR3 sequence is 13 residues long. V dropped 5 bases and J dropped 5; count of bases not matched to a gene: 5.

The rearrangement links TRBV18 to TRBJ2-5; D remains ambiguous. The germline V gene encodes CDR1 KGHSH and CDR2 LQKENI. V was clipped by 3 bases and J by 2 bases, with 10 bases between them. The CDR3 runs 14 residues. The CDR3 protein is CASSPPPQQETQYF. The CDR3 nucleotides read TGTGCCAGCTCACCCCCGCCACAACAAGAGACCCAGTACTTC.

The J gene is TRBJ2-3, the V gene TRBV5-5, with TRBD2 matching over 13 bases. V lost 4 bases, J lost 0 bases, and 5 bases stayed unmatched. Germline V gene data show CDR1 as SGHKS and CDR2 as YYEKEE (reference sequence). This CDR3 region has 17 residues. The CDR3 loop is CASSGLAGALSTDTQYF. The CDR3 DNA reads TGTGCCAGCAGCGGACTAGCGGGAGCCCTGAGCACAGATACGCAGTATTTT.

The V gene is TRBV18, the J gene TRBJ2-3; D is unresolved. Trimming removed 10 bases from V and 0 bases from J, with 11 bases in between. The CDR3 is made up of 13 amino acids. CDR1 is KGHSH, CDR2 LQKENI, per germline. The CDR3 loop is CATKPSSTDTQYF. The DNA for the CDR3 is TGTGCCACCAAACCCTCTAGCACAGATACGCAGTATTTT. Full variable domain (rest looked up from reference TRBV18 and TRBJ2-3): NAGVMQNPRHLVRRRGQEARLRCSPMKGHSHVYWYRQLPEEGLKFMVYLQKENIIDESGMPKERFSAEFPKEGPSILRIQQVVRGDSAAYFCATKPSSTDTQYFGPGTRLTVL.